These 17 T cell receptor beta chains were sequenced from one sample in a study of CD8 T cells in Susac syndrome. 0.5 to 1 ug RNA was reverse transcribed with random hexamers. TCRdb called the immunoSEQ multiplex PCR reads again in MiXCR, with one record for every CDR3 protein. The sample holds 120,000 to 150,000 distinct CDR3 sequences; approximately 94% are singletons and the top ten take over 0.07%. Sequenced sample: CD4+ T cells from PBMCs. The origin of the receptors is a human donor in good health.

The rearrangement links TRBV5-5 to TRBJ2-1; 8 bases match TRBD2. The CDR3 is 15 residues long. Germline V CDR1 and CDR2: SGHKS, YYEKEE (reference sequence). Trimming at V came to 0 bases and at J to 6 bases, leaving 5 bases not matched to a gene. CDR3 region: CASSLDGTSVNEQFF. CDR3 nucleotide sequence: TGTGCCAGCAGCTTGGACGGGACTAGTGTCAATGAGCAGTTCTTC.

About this clonotype itself: One end of the junction fails to match germline, which may point to a read error. The V call is TRBV7-9, the J call TRBJ2-1; 7 nucleotides agree with TRBD2. CDR1 is SEHNR and CDR2 is FQNEAQ in the germline V gene (reference sequence). The CDR3 sequence is 16 residues long. The CDR3 protein is CASSFPMRLARGEHFF. The CDR3 DNA sequence: TGTGCCAGCAGCTTCCCAATGAGACTAGCTCGAGGTGAGCACTTCTTC.

The chain is built from TRBV11-2 and TRBJ1-2; TRBD1 agrees at 7 bases. This CDR3 is built from 12 residues. The germline V gene encodes CDR1 SGHAT and CDR2 FQNNGV. V was pared by 5 bases and J by 4 bases, with 1 base of the junction left unmatched. CDR3 DNA: TGTGCCAGCAGCAGGGACAGCTATGGCTACACCTTC. Its translation is CASSRDSYGYTF.

This clonotype was picked up a small number of times. The rearrangement uses TRBV13 and TRBJ2-3; D uncertain. Between the trimmed V and J ends, which lost 3 bases and 2 bases, there was a span of 3 bases. The length of the CDR3 is 12 residues. CDR1 and CDR2 (germline): PRHDT, FYEKMQ (reference sequence). CDR3 loop: CASSFLTDTQYF. The CDR3, as DNA: TGTGCCAGCAGCTTCCTCACAGATACGCAGTATTTT.

This clonotype was detected only once. V gene TRBV15 combines with J gene TRBJ1-2, with D possibly matching TRBD1 (6 bases). Trimming cost V 0 bases and J 6 bases, with 11 bases left between them. Per the germline V gene, CDR1 is LNHNV and CDR2 is YYDKDF (reference sequence). This CDR3 comprises 14 residues. DNA of the CDR3: TGTGCCACCAGCAGAGACAGGGGCGAGAATGGCTACACCTTC. Translated: CATSRDRGENGYTF.

The V call is TRBV20-1, the J call TRBJ1-4; D is uncertain. The V end lost 2 bases, the J end lost 4 bases, and 20 bases lay between the germline ends. The germline CDR1 and CDR2 sequences are DFQATT and SNEGSKA (reference sequence). This CDR3 is built from 17 residues. DNA for the CDR3: TGCAGTGCTAGACCCACCCCCCCAAGGGCTAATAATGAAAAACTGTTTTTT. Translation gives CSARPTPPRANNEKLFF.

The V gene is TRBV6-1, the J gene TRBJ2-4; D is perhaps TRBD1 (6 bases). Germline V CDR1 and CDR2: MNHNS, SASEGT. Trimming stripped 6 bases from V and 1 base from J, with 13 bases between. This CDR3 is 15 amino acids long. The CDR3 region is CASRPTGWAKNIQYF. The CDR3 DNA reads as TGTGCCAGCAGGCCAACAGGGTGGGCCAAAAACATTCAGTACTTC.

This chain connects TRBV20-1 to TRBJ2-5, with D perhaps matching TRBD1 or TRBD2 (5 bases each). The CDR3 is 13 residues long. V was cut by 3 bases and J by 1 base, with 9 bases left in between. The germline CDR1 and CDR2 sequences are DFQATT and SNEGSKA (reference sequence). The CDR3 DNA follows: TGCAGTGCTAGTGGGACGCTCCAAGAGACCCAGTACTTC. It yields the protein CSASGTLQETQYF.

The chain links TRBV19 to TRBJ2-1; maybe TRBD1 (6 bases). This CDR3 has 13 residues. The germline V and J ends were trimmed by 5 bases and 4 bases, with 9 bases remaining between them. The germline V gene encodes CDR1 LNHDA and CDR2 SQIVND (reference sequence). The CDR3 DNA reads as TGTGCCAGTAGTCAAGGACAGTACAATGAGCAGTTCTTC. This translates into CASSQGQYNEQFF.

This clonotype was counted once. The rearrangement links TRBV4-1 to TRBJ2-1; 8 nucleotides agree with TRBD2. CDR3 length equals 15 residues. Unmatched junction bases numbered 5, after V lost 4 bases and J lost 3 bases. Germline V gives CDR1 MGHRA, CDR2 YSYEKL. The CDR3 loop reads CASSPSGSFYNEQFF. Written as DNA, the CDR3 is TGCGCCAGCAGCCCCAGCGGGAGTTTCTACAATGAGCAGTTCTTC.

J is TRBJ1-5 and V is TRBV19; D not certain. CDR3 length: 12 amino acids. In germline, CDR1 is LNHDA, CDR2 SQIVND (reference sequence). The V end was cut by 4 bases, the J end by 6 bases, with 7 bases between. The CDR3 is CASSTLGQPQHF. CDR3 sequence (DNA): TGTGCCAGTAGTACGCTCGGTCAGCCCCAGCATTTT.

CDR3 sequence: CASSQVTGWKYEQYF. The CDR3 nucleotides are TGTGCCAGCAGCCAAGTCACAGGGTGGAAATACGAGCAGTACTTC. The chain couples TRBV14 to TRBJ2-7; weak D call: TRBD1 (6 bases). V gave up 1 base and J gave up 4 bases, with 14 bases separating them. CDR1 SGHDN and CDR2 FVKESK come from the germline V gene. CDR3 length: 15 residues.

This chain links TRBV5-4 with TRBJ1-4, with TRBD1 identical over 8 bases. The V and J ends lost 5 bases and 8 bases, in that order; junction bases with no gene match: 11. Germline loops: CDR1 SGHNT, CDR2 YYREEE (reference sequence). CDR3 size: 15 residues. The CDR3 spells CASSPGQGRQEKLFF. CDR3 nucleotides: TGTGCCAGCAGTCCCGGACAGGGCCGACAGGAAAAACTGTTTTTT.

This chain connects TRBV7-9 to TRBJ2-5; D possibly corresponds to TRBD1 (5 bases). Germline CDR1 and CDR2: SEHNR and FQNEAQ (reference sequence). The germline V and J ends were trimmed by 3 bases and 7 bases, with 12 bases remaining between them. The CDR3 has 13 amino acids. The chain's CDR3 is CASSFAGPGTQYF. In DNA form, the CDR3 reads TGTGCCAGCAGCTTCGCAGGGCCCGGGACCCAGTACTTC.

The chain employs TRBV5-1 and TRBJ1-1; possibly TRBD1 for D (6 bases). V was clipped by 0 bases and J by 4 bases, with 16 bases between them. From germline, CDR1 is SGHRS and CDR2 YFSETQ. This CDR3 is 16 amino acids long. CDR3 residues: CASSLAPPTGFTEAFF. The CDR3 coding sequence is TGCGCCAGCAGCTTGGCCCCCCCCACAGGGTTCACTGAAGCTTTCTTT.

The chain carries TRBV24-1 and TRBJ2-7; a possible D gene is TRBD1 (7 bases). CDR1 and CDR2 from the germline V gene are KGHDR and SFDVKD. Trimming stripped 3 bases from V and 8 bases from J, with 19 bases between. This CDR3 spans 15 amino acids. CDR3 coding DNA: TGTGCCACCAGTGATACGCGGGACAGACCTTTGCAGCAGTACTTC. Translation gives CATSDTRDRPLQQYF.

V and J are TRBV5-1 and TRBJ2-7; D uncertain. V was cut by 0 bases and J by 3 bases, with 7 bases left in between. Germline V gene lookup returns CDR1 SGHRS and CDR2 YFSETQ. CDR3 size: 13 residues. CDR3: CASSLEGVYEQYF. In DNA form, the CDR3 reads TGCGCCAGCAGCTTGGAGGGTGTCTACGAGCAGTACTTC. The variable domain in full, completed from reference TRBV5-1 and TRBJ2-7, reads KAGVTQTPRYLIKTRGQQVTLSCSPISGHRSVSWYQQTPGQGLQFLFEYFSETQRNKGNFPGRFSGRQFSNSRSEMNVSTLELGDSALYLCASSLEGVYEQYFGPGTRLTVT.